This is a list of T cell receptor beta chains from one sample in a study of blood T cell repertoires in COVID-19. Sequenced by immunoSEQ multiplex PCR; TCRdb stores in-frame clones only, minus some. The sample has about 71,000 clones, more than 70% seen once. The specimen was peripheral blood. These receptors all stem from a man aged 80 or over with acute or convalescent COVID-19. The CDR3 runs from the conserved cysteine through the conserved F or W. The order of the fields is D gene, V gene, J gene, clone size, CDR3 DNA, CDR3 protein. The D gene is left open where the match is weak. Some rows have no size entry. The others give once, few or many, or a class for an expanded clone.

D gene: TRBD1
V gene: TRBV7-2
J gene: TRBJ1-1
clone size: .
CDR3 DNA: TGTGCCAGCAGCTTTGGACAGGCGGTGACTGAAGCTTTCTTT
CDR3 protein: CASSFGQAVTEAFF

D gene: .
V gene: TRBV18
J gene: TRBJ2-7
clone size: .
CDR3 DNA: TGTGCCAGCTCACCGGGCAGGGGGGACGAGCAGTACTTC
CDR3 protein: CASSPGRGDEQYF

D gene: TRBD1
V gene: TRBV24-1
J gene: TRBJ2-1
clone size: .
CDR3 DNA: TGTGCCACCAGTGAGGGGAACAGGGGTTACAATGAGCAGTTCTTC
CDR3 protein: CATSEGNRGYNEQFF

D gene: .
V gene: TRBV4-3
J gene: TRBJ1-3
clone size: .
CDR3 DNA: TGCGCCAGCAGCCAACAGACAGGAGCAGGAAACACCATATATTTT
CDR3 protein: CASSQQTGAGNTIYF

D gene: TRBD1
V gene: TRBV7-2
J gene: TRBJ2-7
clone size: .
CDR3 DNA: TGTGCCAGCAGCTCAGGGGGCGCCGGATCCTACGAGCAGTACTTC
CDR3 protein: CASSSGGAGSYEQYF

D gene: TRBD2
V gene: TRBV29-1
J gene: TRBJ2-1
clone size: .
CDR3 DNA: TGCAGCGTAGGGGCTAGCGGGGGGCCTTCCTACAATGAGCAGTTCTTC
CDR3 protein: CSVGASGGPSYNEQFF

D gene: TRBD1
V gene: TRBV7-2
J gene: TRBJ1-5
clone size: .
CDR3 DNA: TGTGCCAGCAGCGGCCGACAGGGAAATCAGCCCCAGCATTTT
CDR3 protein: CASSGRQGNQPQHF

D gene: .
V gene: TRBV28
J gene: TRBJ1-1
clone size: .
CDR3 DNA: TGTGCCAGCAGTTTAGGGACTATGACTGAAGCTTTCTTT
CDR3 protein: CASSLGTMTEAFF

D gene: .
V gene: TRBV28
J gene: TRBJ2-3
clone size: .
CDR3 DNA: TGTGCCAGCAGGGGTTGGGGGGAATCTAGCACAGATACGCAGTATTTT
CDR3 protein: CASRGWGESSTDTQYF

D gene: TRBD1
V gene: TRBV18
J gene: TRBJ2-7
clone size: .
CDR3 DNA: TGTGCCAGCTCACCGTCTCTTACAGGGGGAACCTACGAGCAGTACTTC
CDR3 protein: CASSPSLTGGTYEQYF

D gene: .
V gene: TRBV7-9
J gene: TRBJ1-4
clone size: .
CDR3 DNA: TGTGCCAGCAGCCGCGTCGCAGGATCTAATGAAAAACTGTTTTTT
CDR3 protein: CASSRVAGSNEKLFF

D gene: .
V gene: TRBV24-1
J gene: TRBJ2-5
clone size: .
CDR3 DNA: TGTGCCACCAGGGGGGGTGCAGAGACCCAGTACTTC
CDR3 protein: CATRGGAETQYF

D gene: TRBD1
V gene: TRBV7-9
J gene: TRBJ2-7
clone size: once
CDR3 DNA: TGTGCCAGCAGCCTTGTCCGGGGACAGGGGTACGAGCAGTACTTC
CDR3 protein: CASSLVRGQGYEQYF

D gene: .
V gene: TRBV5-6
J gene: TRBJ2-5
clone size: .
CDR3 DNA: TGTGCCAGCAGAAAGATCAGGGGATCAGAGACCCAGTACTTC
CDR3 protein: CASRKIRGSETQYF

D gene: .
V gene: TRBV6-4
J gene: TRBJ2-2
clone size: .
CDR3 DNA: TGTGCCAGCAGTGAAGTGACACCGAACACCGGGGAGCTGTTTTTT
CDR3 protein: CASSEVTPNTGELFF

D gene: TRBD2
V gene: TRBV6-1
J gene: TRBJ2-3
clone size: .
CDR3 DNA: TGTGCCAGCAGTGAATCTAGCGGGGGACCCACAGATACGCAGTATTTT
CDR3 protein: CASSESSGGPTDTQYF

D gene: TRBD1
V gene: TRBV5-1
J gene: TRBJ1-1
clone size: .
CDR3 DNA: TGCGCCAGCAGCACAACAGGGGGCACTGAAGCTTTCTTT
CDR3 protein: CASSTTGGTEAFF

D gene: .
V gene: TRBV10-3
J gene: TRBJ2-4
clone size: .
CDR3 DNA: TGTGCCATCAGTGAACCCGGTGAGAGAAACATTCAGTACTTC
CDR3 protein: CAISEPGERNIQYF

D gene: .
V gene: TRBV28
J gene: TRBJ1-2
clone size: few
CDR3 DNA: TGTGCCAGCAGTACGGGGGGGGGAGCTACTAACTATGGCTACACCTTC
CDR3 protein: CASSTGGGATNYGYTF

D gene: TRBD2
V gene: TRBV7-2
J gene: TRBJ2-1
clone size: .
CDR3 DNA: TGTGCCAGCAGCTTAGTTGGGGGGGACTACAATGAGCAGTTCTTC
CDR3 protein: CASSLVGGDYNEQFF

D gene: .
V gene: TRBV18
J gene: TRBJ2-5
clone size: .
CDR3 DNA: TGTGCCAGCTCACGGGCCCAAGAGACCCAGTACTTC
CDR3 protein: CASSRAQETQYF

D gene: .
V gene: TRBV5-4
J gene: TRBJ2-7
clone size: .
CDR3 DNA: TGTGCCAGCAGTCACCCGGACAATCCCCCCTACGAGCAGTACTTC
CDR3 protein: CASSHPDNPPYEQYF